Included here is one T cell receptor beta chain sequence, with context. No antigen is known for it. Constant-region reverse primers amplified full-length variable regions, followed by semi-nested Nested Universal Primer A PCR. TCRdb recomputed calls from the 5' RACE reads with MiXCR, one row per CDR3 protein. The sample comprises around 44,000 distinct CDR3 sequences, about 20% of which are singletons, and more than 4% rests with the top ten. This CDR3 region has 15 residues. Deletions cut 3 bases from V and 0 bases from J, with 15 bases between. Looked up from germline, CDR1 is DFQATT and CDR2 is SNEGSKA (reference sequence). Regarding the study as a whole: Tumor memory CD4+ T cell TCR gene usage was found to cluster with blood and lymph node memory CD4+ cells and with lymph node naive CD4+ cells.

The sorted Tregs were CD4+CD25+CD127-/low cells. The clonotype was recovered from a female donor with breast cancer. Sequenced: Tregs sorted from blood. V is TRBV20-1 and J is TRBJ2-7, with D possibly matching TRBD1 (5 bases). DNA of the CDR3: TGCAGTGCTAGGACGTTACAGGTCAGCTCCTACGAGCAGTACTTC. The encoded protein is CSARTLQVSSYEQYF.